These T cell receptor beta chains were read from a single sample in a study of T cell responses to AZD1222 COVID-19 vaccine. Sequencing used immunoSEQ multiplex PCR; TCRdb keeps in-frame clones, though not all of them. The table records around 150,000 clones, around 90% of them present only once. Sequences were derived from peripheral blood, sampled on day 0 of MenACWY control vaccination. The receptors originated from an adult in good health. The CDR3 runs from the conserved cysteine through the conserved F or W. The D gene is left open where the match is weak. Some rows have no size entry. The others give once, few or many, or a class for an expanded clone.

V: TRBV7-9
J: TRBJ2-5
size: .
D: TRBD1
CDR3: CASSSRGGQGAGETQYF
DNA: TGTGCCAGCAGCTCCAGGGGAGGACAGGGGGCTGGGGAGACCCAGTACTTC

V: TRBV9
J: TRBJ1-1
size: .
D: .
CDR3: CASSGGIAETEAFF
DNA: TGTGCCAGCAGCGGTGGTATAGCTGAGACTGAAGCTTTCTTT

V: TRBV28
J: TRBJ2-3
size: .
D: TRBD2
CDR3: CASSSHGTREDTQYF
DNA: TGTGCCAGCAGTTCCCATGGGACTAGAGAAGATACGCAGTATTTT

V: TRBV28
J: TRBJ2-5
size: .
D: .
CDR3: CASDTPDKRGTQYF
DNA: TGTGCCAGTGACACCCCCGATAAGAGGGGGACCCAGTACTTC

V: TRBV7-9
J: TRBJ2-5
size: .
D: TRBD1
CDR3: CASSLDRGETQYF
DNA: TGTGCCAGCAGCTTGGACAGGGGAGAGACCCAGTACTTC

V: TRBV3-1/TRBV3-2
J: TRBJ2-7
size: .
D: TRBD1
CDR3: CASSHHLLTGSSYEQYF
DNA: TGTGCCAGCAGCCATCACCTCCTGACAGGGAGCTCCTACGAGCAGTACTTC

V: TRBV5-4
J: TRBJ2-1
size: .
D: TRBD2
CDR3: CASSAGTSGTAYNEQFF
DNA: TGTGCCAGCAGCGCCGGGACTAGCGGTACCGCATACAATGAGCAGTTCTTC

V: TRBV19
J: TRBJ2-2
size: .
D: TRBD1
CDR3: CASSRDRGRILAGELFF
DNA: TGTGCCAGTAGTCGGGACAGGGGGCGAATCCTCGCCGGGGAGCTGTTTTTT

V: TRBV7-2
J: TRBJ2-5
size: .
D: TRBD2
CDR3: CASSPRGLAGRETQYF
DNA: TGTGCCAGCAGCCCGAGGGGGCTAGCGGGAAGAGAGACCCAGTACTTC

V: TRBV19
J: TRBJ2-3
size: .
D: .
CDR3: CASSRIQDYLALSGDTQYF
DNA: TGTGCCAGTAGCCGTATCCAAGACTACCTCGCTCTGTCCGGAGATACGCAGTATTTT

V: TRBV12-5
J: TRBJ1-5
size: .
D: .
CDR3: CASGTEQGPNQPQHF
DNA: TGTGCTAGTGGTACCGAACAGGGACCTAATCAGCCCCAGCATTTT

V: TRBV29-1
J: TRBJ1-4
size: .
D: .
CDR3: CSANDRYEKLFF
DNA: TGCAGCGCTAATGACAGATATGAAAAACTGTTTTTT

V: TRBV7-3
J: TRBJ2-2
size: .
D: TRBD2
CDR3: CASSPPASGAGELFF
DNA: TGTGCCAGCAGCCCTCCGGCTAGCGGGGCCGGGGAGCTGTTTTTT

V: TRBV15
J: TRBJ1-1
size: .
D: TRBD1
CDR3: CATRTGRQNTEAFF
DNA: TGTGCCACGAGGACAGGGAGACAGAACACTGAAGCTTTCTTT

V: TRBV4-2
J: TRBJ1-4
size: .
D: .
CDR3: CASSQDQGTGAEKLFF
DNA: TGTGCCAGCAGCCAAGATCAGGGAACCGGAGCTGAAAAACTGTTTTTT

V: TRBV6-5
J: TRBJ2-3
size: once
D: TRBD1
CDR3: CASSFTGTADTQYF
DNA: TGTGCCAGCAGTTTTACAGGGACAGCAGATACGCAGTATTTT

V: TRBV27
J: TRBJ2-7
size: .
D: TRBD2
CDR3: CASSFLLAGETYEQYF
DNA: TGTGCCAGCAGTTTCTTATTAGCGGGGGAAACCTACGAGCAGTACTTC

V: TRBV18
J: TRBJ1-4
size: .
D: .
CDR3: CASSPYTNEKLFF
DNA: TGTGCCAGCTCACCTTACACTAATGAAAAACTGTTTTTT

V: TRBV12-3/TRBV12-4
J: TRBJ2-3
size: .
D: .
CDR3: CASSLRGTDTQYF
DNA: TGTGCCAGCAGTTTACGGGGGACAGATACGCAGTATTTT

V: TRBV7-9
J: TRBJ1-5
size: .
D: .
CDR3: CASSSTGGPQHF
DNA: TGTGCCAGCAGCTCGACTGGGGGGCCCCAGCATTTT

V: TRBV12-3/TRBV12-4
J: TRBJ1-1
size: once
D: TRBD1
CDR3: CAIMTGGGTEAFF
DNA: TGTGCCATCATGACAGGGGGAGGCACTGAAGCTTTCTTT

V: TRBV6-2/TRBV6-3
J: TRBJ2-1
size: .
D: TRBD2
CDR3: CASSKSSGRDPYNEQFF
DNA: TGTGCCAGCAGTAAATCTAGCGGGAGGGACCCCTACAATGAGCAGTTCTTC

V: TRBV19
J: TRBJ1-6
size: .
D: TRBD1
CDR3: CASMRTGTGGYNSPLHF
DNA: TGTGCCAGTATGAGGACCGGGACAGGGGGCTATAATTCACCCCTCCACTTT

V: TRBV7-2
J: TRBJ2-7
size: .
D: TRBD2
CDR3: CASSLDSLLAGGPLYF
DNA: TGTGCCAGCAGCTTAGACTCACTTCTAGCGGGAGGGCCCTTGTACTTC

V: TRBV14
J: TRBJ2-3
size: few
D: .
CDR3: CASSPVATGDTQYF
DNA: TGTGCCAGCAGCCCCGTGGCGACGGGCGATACGCAGTATTTT

V: TRBV10-3
J: TRBJ1-5
size: .
D: .
CDR3: CAISGQGERQPQHF
DNA: TGTGCCATCAGTGGGCAGGGAGAAAGGCAGCCCCAGCATTTT

V: TRBV27
J: TRBJ2-7
size: .
D: .
CDR3: CASSSLNRVQEEQYF
DNA: TGTGCCAGCAGTTCCTTAAACAGGGTTCAAGAGGAGCAGTACTTC

V: TRBV6-5
J: TRBJ2-7
size: once
D: .
CDR3: CASSLPLSYEQYF
DNA: TGTGCCAGCAGCCTACCCCTCTCCTACGAGCAGTACTTC

V: TRBV3-1/TRBV3-2
J: TRBJ1-4
size: .
D: .
CDR3: CASSQRPGVFGTNEKLFF
DNA: TGTGCCAGCAGCCAACGGCCGGGAGTTTTTGGCACTAATGAAAAACTGTTTTTT

V: TRBV9
J: TRBJ2-1
size: .
D: TRBD2
CDR3: CASSVVGTSNEQFF
DNA: TGTGCCAGCAGCGTAGTCGGGACTAGCAATGAGCAGTTCTTC

V: TRBV24-1
J: TRBJ2-2
size: .
D: .
CDR3: CATSEPGRAGELFF
DNA: TGTGCCACCAGTGAACCTGGACGGGCCGGGGAGCTGTTTTTT

V: TRBV6-5
J: TRBJ1-5
size: few
D: .
CDR3: CASSYSIVSNQPQHF
DNA: TGTGCCAGCAGTTACTCGATAGTTTCCAATCAGCCCCAGCATTTT

V: TRBV4-3
J: TRBJ1-2
size: .
D: TRBD1
CDR3: CASSQVFQGDGYTF
DNA: TGCGCCAGCAGCCAAGTATTTCAGGGGGACGGCTACACCTTC

V: TRBV5-5
J: TRBJ1-2
size: once
D: TRBD1
CDR3: CASSSEGAVYYGYTF
DNA: TGTGCCAGCAGCTCGGAGGGGGCCGTTTACTATGGCTACACCTTC

V: TRBV6-5
J: TRBJ1-1
size: .
D: .
CDR3: CASSPPRDMNTEAFF
DNA: TGTGCCAGCAGTCCCCCCCGGGACATGAACACTGAAGCTTTCTTT

V: TRBV5-3
J: TRBJ1-5
size: .
D: .
CDR3: CARSLIPPGVDQPQHF
DNA: TGTGCCAGAAGCTTGATTCCCCCGGGAGTAGATCAGCCCCAGCATTTT

V: TRBV11-2
J: TRBJ2-2
size: .
D: .
CDR3: CASSPEGELFF
DNA: TGTGCCAGCAGCCCCGAGGGGGAGCTGTTTTTT

V: TRBV19
J: TRBJ2-3
size: .
D: .
CDR3: CASSILGGRNTQYF
DNA: TGTGCCAGTAGTATATTGGGGGGTCGAAATACGCAGTATTTT

V: TRBV3-1/TRBV3-2
J: TRBJ2-6
size: .
D: .
CDR3: CASSQDFSGANVLTF
DNA: TGTGCCAGCAGCCAAGATTTCTCTGGGGCCAACGTCCTGACTTTC

V: TRBV18
J: TRBJ2-2
size: .
D: .
CDR3: CASSPLAITGELFF
DNA: TGTGCCAGCTCACCGCTGGCTATCACCGGGGAGCTGTTTTTT

V: TRBV30
J: TRBJ1-2
size: .
D: TRBD1
CDR3: CAWKTGTGGANGYTF
DNA: TGTGCCTGGAAAACCGGGACAGGGGGCGCGAATGGCTACACCTTC

V: TRBV27
J: TRBJ1-2
size: .
D: .
CDR3: CASSLSTGYGYTF
DNA: TGTGCCAGCAGTTTATCGACCGGGTATGGCTACACCTTC